The entry that follows covers one TCR beta chain sequence. The length of the CDR3 is 16 residues. Between the trimmed V and J ends, which lost 0 bases and 1 base, there was a span of 12 bases. Germline V gene data show CDR1 as SEHNR and CDR2 as FQNEAQ (reference sequence). The sample comes from a study of blood T cell repertoires in COVID-19. The wider study: The United States, Italy and Spain were the sources of the acute and convalescent COVID-19 samples. The cDNA or gDNA used as material had been derived from T cells, B-cell-depleted T cells, or PBMCs.

In the study's own analysis: Estimation of nucleated cell counts relied on the amplification of reference gene primers. This table comes from immunoSEQ multiplex PCR, and its TCRdb copy is limited to in-frame clones, with some not included. The D gene and trimming were derived from the DNA, and the V and J assignments and clone size from that table. The table has approximately 270,000 clones, roughly 90% seen once. J is TRBJ1-1 and V is TRBV7-9, with TRBD1 as a possible D gene (5 bases). This receptor was obtained from a man aged 30 to 39 with acute or convalescent COVID-19. The specimen sequenced was peripheral blood. The CDR3 is CASSLAKDRPNTEAFF. DNA for the CDR3: TGTGCCAGCAGCTTAGCCAAAGACAGACCGAACACTGAAGCTTTCTTT.